The next 26 T cell receptor beta chains were all read from a single sample in a study of cytomegalovirus exposure and HLA in healthy donors. Both 60 Vbeta primers and 13 Jbeta primers went into the PCR. Sequencing used immunoSEQ multiplex PCR; TCRdb keeps in-frame clones, though not all of them. This table holds about 180,000 clones, roughly 80% found once. The sequencing sample was made of PBMCs. These receptors were collected from a man in his 60s in good health and CMV-seronegative.

V usage is TRBV2 and J usage is TRBJ2-7; D perhaps matches TRBD1 (5 bases). CDR1 and CDR2 (germline): SNHLY, FYNNEI. This CDR3 is built from 12 residues. Trimming stripped 8 bases from V and 1 base from J, with 9 bases between. The CDR3: CASLDTSYEQYF. In nucleotides, the CDR3 is TGTGCCAGCCTGGACACTTCCTACGAGCAGTACTTC.

This clone was picked up a small number of times. The chain is built from TRBV5-1 and TRBJ1-6, with 9 bases lining up with TRBD1. The trim removed 1 base at V and 6 bases at J, leaving 11 bases unmatched. Germline CDR1 reads SGHRS; CDR2 reads YFSETQ. The CDR3 consists of 18 residues. The CDR3 region has the DNA TGCGCCAGCAGCTTGAAAATTACAGGGGGCGCGGGTAATTCACCCCTCCACTTT. Protein sequence: CASSLKITGGAGNSPLHF.

In its sample, this clone was seen a few times. The chain recombines TRBV9 with TRBJ1-4; D is unresolved. Germline CDR1 and CDR2: SGDLS and YYNGEE. With 0 bases removed from V and 7 bases from J, the gap between germline ends came to 10 bases. This CDR3 region has 14 residues. The CDR3 is CASSVDDGSEKLFF. The CDR3 coding sequence is TGTGCCAGCAGCGTAGACGATGGGAGTGAAAAACTGTTTTTT.

This chain connects TRBV5-1 to TRBJ1-4; no reliable D call. The CDR3 is 15 residues long. V was cut by 0 bases and J by 7 bases, with 13 bases left in between. Germline V gene data show CDR1 as SGHRS and CDR2 as YFSETQ. CDR3 sequence (DNA): TGCGCCAGCAGCTTGGCAGAGGGAGGAGCTGAAAAACTGTTTTTT. It is translated as CASSLAEGGAEKLFF.

V usage is TRBV27 and J usage is TRBJ2-3; 9 nucleotides align to TRBD1. V dropped 6 bases and J dropped 12; count of bases not matched to a gene: 7. Per germline, CDR1 MNHEY and CDR2 SMNVEV (reference sequence). The CDR3 is 12 amino acids. As DNA, the CDR3 is TGTGCCAGCAGCGTGGGGACAGGGCCCCAGTATTTT. Protein sequence: CASSVGTGPQYF.

The chain has TRBV4-1 and TRBJ2-7; no reliable D call. The V end was cut by 0 bases, the J end by 3 bases, with 9 bases between. The CDR3 extends over 14 amino acids. Germline V gene data show CDR1 as MGHRA and CDR2 as YSYEKL. The CDR3 DNA reads as TGCGCCAGCAGCCAAGAGGAGACCCTCTACGAGCAGTACTTC. It codes for CASSQEETLYEQYF.

This sequence joins TRBV7-6 and TRBJ2-7; D is perhaps TRBD1 (6 bases). Germline CDR1 and CDR2: SGHVS and FNYEAQ. Between the trimmed V and J ends, which lost 4 bases and 3 bases, there was a span of 10 bases. CDR3 length equals 13 residues. DNA for the CDR3: TGTGCCAGCAGCTCTACAGGGTTCTACGAGCAGTACTTC. Protein: CASSSTGFYEQYF.

This clone was detected a few times. The chain carries TRBV5-4 and TRBJ2-1; 7 nucleotides align to TRBD1. With V trimmed by 4 bases and J by 4 bases, 8 bases remained unmatched. The CDR3 has 15 amino acids. Germline assignment: CDR1 SGHNT and CDR2 YYREEE (reference sequence). The CDR3 bases are TGTGCCAGCAGCGTACCGGGACAGCAGTACAATGAGCAGTTCTTC. This gives the protein CASSVPGQQYNEQFF.

The chain links TRBV19 to TRBJ2-1; 13 bases are a match to TRBD2. This CDR3 contains 21 residues. CDR1 is LNHDA and CDR2 is SQIVND in the germline V gene (reference sequence). J lost 3 bases, V lost 11 bases, and 25 bases had no gene match. The CDR3 DNA sequence: TGTGCCGCCAGACTAGCGGGGGGCAACCTACCCAATCTCTCCATCTACAATGAGCAGTTCTTC. This codes for CAARLAGGNLPNLSIYNEQFF.

The sample holds a few counts of this clone. The chain has TRBV5-5 and TRBJ1-1; possibly TRBD1 for D (6 bases). This CDR3 is built from 15 residues. Trimming cost V 1 base and J 4 bases, with 14 bases left between them. From germline, CDR1 is SGHKS and CDR2 YYEKEE (reference sequence). For the CDR3, the DNA is TGTGCCAGCAGCTTGAGCGTGGGGGCAAGCACTGAAGCTTTCTTT. This gives the protein CASSLSVGASTEAFF.

This chain uses TRBV19 with TRBJ1-1; unclear D gene. This CDR3 contains 14 residues. Trimming stripped 3 bases from V and 9 bases from J, with 17 bases between. Germline V gene lookup returns CDR1 LNHDA and CDR2 SQIVND (reference sequence). DNA of the CDR3: TGTGCCAGTAGTATTGAAGGACTTTCAAAGAAAGCTTTCTTT. Encoded protein: CASSIEGLSKKAFF.

The J gene is TRBJ1-1, the V gene TRBV19; the match to TRBD1 covers 9 bases. Germline CDR1 is LNHDA and CDR2 is SQIVND (reference sequence). This CDR3 has 15 residues. V was clipped by 8 bases and J by 1 base; unmatched bases: 8. The CDR3 DNA is TGTGCCAGTTCCGGCGGGGGACAGGGGAACACTGAAGCTTTCTTT. It codes for CASSGGGQGNTEAFF.

In this sample, this clone turned up once. The junction shows a germline mismatch at one end, possibly a read error. The chain is built from TRBV5-1 and TRBJ2-1, with 8 bases fitting TRBD1. The CDR3 extends over 15 amino acids. CDR1 SGHRS and CDR2 YFSETQ come from the germline V gene. CDR3 coding DNA: TGCGCCAGCAGGATGACCGGGACAGGCTTATATGAGCACTTCTTC. Its protein is CASRMTGTGLYEHFF.

This clone has only one observation. In nucleotides, the CDR3 is TGTGCCAGCTCACCTATGGACAGGCCTAACTATGGCTACACCTTC. It encodes CASSPMDRPNYGYTF. The chain carries TRBV11-2 and TRBJ1-2; 7 bases match TRBD1. CDR1 and CDR2 (germline): SGHAT, FQNNGV. Unmatched junction bases numbered 9, after V lost 8 bases and J lost 0 bases. This CDR3 comprises 15 residues. The whole variable domain, remainder taken from reference TRBV11-2 and TRBJ1-2, is EAGVAQSPRYKIIEKRQSVAFWCNPISGHATLYWYQQILGQGPKLLIQFQNNGVVDDSQLPKDRFSAERLKGVDSTLKIQPAKLEDSAVYLCASSPMDRPNYGYTFGSGTRLTVV.

This chain links TRBV6-1 with TRBJ1-2; maybe TRBD1 (5 bases). CDR1 and CDR2 from the germline V gene are MNHNS and SASEGT. The CDR3 is 15 amino acids. V shed 4 bases and J shed 4 bases, with 16 bases lying between them. DNA for the CDR3: TGTGCCAGCAGTGGGGGCGTGAAGTCTCCCTATGGCTACACCTTC. This sequence encodes CASSGGVKSPYGYTF.

The CDR3 reads CAWGLGLEGNEQFF. For the CDR3, the DNA is TGTGCCTGGGGCCTGGGACTAGAGGGCAATGAGCAGTTCTTC. The V gene is TRBV30, the J gene TRBJ2-1; 8 bases agree with TRBD2. The germline V gene encodes CDR1 GTSNPN and CDR2 SVGIG (reference sequence). CDR3 length: 14 residues. After removal of 5 bases from V and 6 bases from J, the junction contained 9 bases not matched to a gene.

To note about this clone: A read error may account for a junction end that differs from germline. V gene TRBV30 combines with J gene TRBJ1-2; 7 nucleotides agree with TRBD1. The CDR3 loop spans 14 amino acids. The V gene's germline CDR1 is GTSNPN and CDR2 SVGIG (reference sequence). CDR3 loop: CAWSVRQGPDLGPF. CDR3 DNA: TGTGCCTGGAGTGTAAGACAGGGACCTGATCTTGGCCCCTTC.

The J gene is TRBJ2-5, the V gene TRBV7-8, with TRBD2 matching over 8 bases. V lost 5 bases and J lost 5; bases outside the gene matches: 4. The CDR3 length is 13 residues. The V gene's germline CDR1 is SGHVS and CDR2 FQNEAQ. For the CDR3, the DNA is TGTGCCAGCAGCACGGGGGGGCGGGAGACCCAGTACTTC. The encoded protein is CASSTGGRETQYF.

The genes are TRBV4-3 and TRBJ2-1; D is unresolved. Germline-derived CDR1 and CDR2 are LGHNA and YSLEER. The CDR3 runs to 14 residues. The V end was cut by 1 base, the J end by 8 bases, with 12 bases between. The CDR3 reads CASSQVASVHEQFF. The CDR3 DNA reads as TGCGCCAGCAGCCAAGTAGCCAGTGTACATGAGCAGTTCTTC.

The rearrangement links TRBV7-2 to TRBJ2-7; maybe TRBD2 (5 bases). The CDR3 loop spans 14 amino acids. The V end was cut by 1 base, the J end by 3 bases, with 10 bases between. CDR1 is SGHTA, CDR2 FQGNSA, per germline. The CDR3 DNA reads as TGTGCCAGCAGCTTAGTTGGGAGCTTCTACGAGCAGTACTTC. Translating it yields CASSLVGSFYEQYF. The entire variable domain, with the rest obtained from reference TRBV7-2 and TRBJ2-7, is as follows: GAGVSQSPSNKVTEKGKDVELRCDPISGHTALYWYRQSLGQGLEFLIYFQGNSAPDKSGLPSDRFSAERTGGSVSTLTIQRTQQEDSAVYLCASSLVGSFYEQYFGPGTRLTVT.

This clone came up once. The rearrangement joins TRBV10-3 to TRBJ1-3; no clear D gene. V was cut by 2 bases and J by 4 bases, with 15 bases left in between. There are 16 residues in the CDR3. Germline CDR1 is ENHRY and CDR2 is SYGVKD. The CDR3 DNA sequence: TGTGCCATCAGTGAGCCTGAGGCCAGTTCGGGAAACACCATATATTTT. Amino acids: CAISEPEASSGNTIYF.

This clone occurred a few times. The CDR3 nucleotides read TGCGCCAGCAGCTTGACACCAGGGGTAGACACCGGGGAGCTGTTTTTT. It yields the protein CASSLTPGVDTGELFF. V and J are TRBV5-1 and TRBJ2-2; D is perhaps TRBD1 (6 bases). Trimming took off 1 base at V and 3 bases at J, with 13 bases between the two ends. Germline lookup yields CDR1 SGHRS and CDR2 YFSETQ. The CDR3 covers 16 residues. The full variable domain, completed using reference TRBV5-1 and TRBJ2-2, is KAGVTQTPRYLIKTRGQQVTLSCSPISGHRSVSWYQQTPGQGLQFLFEYFSETQRNKGNFPGRFSGRQFSNSRSEMNVSTLELGDSALYLCASSLTPGVDTGELFFGEGSRLTVL.

This clone was observed a few times. In DNA form, the CDR3 reads TGTGCCAGTAAGCCCGGGACACTCCCAAATCAGCCCCAGCATTTT. The encoded protein is CASKPGTLPNQPQHF. The chain has TRBV2 and TRBJ1-5; the D gene is possibly TRBD1 (6 bases). This CDR3 spans 15 amino acids. The V gene's germline CDR1 is SNHLY and CDR2 FYNNEI. V was clipped by 9 bases and J by 4 bases, with 19 bases between them.

This chain links TRBV7-9 with TRBJ2-3; 7 nucleotides line up with TRBD1. In germline, CDR1 is SEHNR, CDR2 FQNEAQ (reference sequence). The CDR3 has 16 amino acids. J gave up 0 bases and V 5 bases, and 8 bases lay outside the gene matches. CDR3 sequence reads: CASSPRKGASTDTQYF. The CDR3 nucleotides read TGTGCCAGCAGCCCAAGAAAGGGGGCCAGCACAGATACGCAGTATTTT.

The gene calls are TRBV4-1 and TRBJ1-3; D ambiguous. CDR3 size: 15 residues. Trimming shortened V by 4 bases and J by 2 bases, and 12 bases separated the two germline ends. Germline V gene data show CDR1 as MGHRA and CDR2 as YSYEKL. The CDR3 is CASSRLSEAGNTIYF. In DNA, the CDR3 is TGCGCCAGCAGCCGCCTCTCCGAGGCTGGAAACACCATATATTTT.

The rearrangement links TRBV5-6 to TRBJ1-1, with TRBD1 as a possible D gene (5 bases). Trimming cost V 4 bases and J 4 bases, with 17 bases left between them. From germline, CDR1 is SGHDT and CDR2 YYEEEE. This CDR3 comprises 15 residues. The CDR3 spells CASSLSTPGGTEAFF. The CDR3 region has the DNA TGTGCCAGCAGCCTCTCGACGCCCGGGGGCACTGAAGCTTTCTTT. The entire variable domain, with the rest obtained from reference TRBV5-6 and TRBJ1-1, is as follows: DAGVTQSPTHLIKTRGQQVTLRCSPKSGHDTVSWYQQALGQGPQFIFQYYEEEERQRGNFPDRFSGHQFPNYSSELNVNALLLGDSALYLCASSLSTPGGTEAFFGQGTRLTVV.